This entry is about one T cell receptor beta chain. Its antigen is as yet unknown. The source of the sample is a study of CXCR3-negative and CXCR3-positive naive CD8 T cells. Study information: Each library held about 1.5 +/- 0.3 million TRB reads, 120 million to 150 million in total.

The CDR3 consists of 14 residues. CDR1 is SGHDT, CDR2 YYEEEE, per germline. Study conclusions and caveats: Naive cells that were CXCR3-positive had more hydrophobic TRB CDR3s (compared with CXCR3-negative naive cells). TRBV-TRBJ usage was alike in naive CXCR3-negative and CXCR3-positive cells but differed in memory cells.

The TRB libraries of cDNA were built by UMI-labeled 5' RACE. TCRdb re-called the 5' RACE reads, yielding one record per CDR3 amino acid sequence without DNA. This table holds fewer than 80,000 distinct CDR3 sequences. The chain uses TRBV5-6 and TRBJ2-7. The sequenced sample was naive CXCR3- CD8+ T cells from blood. Subset in this sample: CD45RO-CCR7+CD27+CD95- naive CD8+ T cells lacking CXCR3 (TNR3-). This TCR derives from a human donor in good health. Some clones in this sample may be carry-over from other donors' samples. CDR3 sequence reads: CASSFRGSNYEQYF.